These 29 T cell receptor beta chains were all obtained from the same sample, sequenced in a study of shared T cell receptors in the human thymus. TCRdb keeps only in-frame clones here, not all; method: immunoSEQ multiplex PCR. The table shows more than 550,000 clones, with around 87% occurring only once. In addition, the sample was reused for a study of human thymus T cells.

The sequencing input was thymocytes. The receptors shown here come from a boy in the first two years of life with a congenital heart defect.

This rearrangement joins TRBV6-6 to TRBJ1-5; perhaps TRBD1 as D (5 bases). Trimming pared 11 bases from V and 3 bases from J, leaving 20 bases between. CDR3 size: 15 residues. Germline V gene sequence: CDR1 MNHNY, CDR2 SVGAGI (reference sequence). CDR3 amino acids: CAGGDLDNDNQPQHF. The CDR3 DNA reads TGTGCCGGGGGGGATCTTGACAATGACAATCAGCCCCAGCATTTT.

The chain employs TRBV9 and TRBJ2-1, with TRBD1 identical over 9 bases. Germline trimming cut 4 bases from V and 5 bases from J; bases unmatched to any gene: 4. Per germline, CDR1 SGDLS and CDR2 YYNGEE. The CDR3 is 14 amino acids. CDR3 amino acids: CASSLGTGNNEQFF. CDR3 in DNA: TGTGCCAGCAGCCTCGGGACAGGGAACAATGAGCAGTTCTTC.

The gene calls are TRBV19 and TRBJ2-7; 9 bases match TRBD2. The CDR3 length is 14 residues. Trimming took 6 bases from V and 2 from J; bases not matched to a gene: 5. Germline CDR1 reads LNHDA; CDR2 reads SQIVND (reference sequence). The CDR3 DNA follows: TGTGCCAGTAGCCCGACTAGCGGCCCCTACGAGCAGTACTTC. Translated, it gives CASSPTSGPYEQYF.

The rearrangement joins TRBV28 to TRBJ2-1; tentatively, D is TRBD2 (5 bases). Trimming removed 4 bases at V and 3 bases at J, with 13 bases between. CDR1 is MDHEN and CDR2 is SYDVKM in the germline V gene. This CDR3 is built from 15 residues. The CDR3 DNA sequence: TGTGCCAGCAGTTCCCAAGCGGTCGACTACAATGAGCAGTTCTTC. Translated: CASSSQAVDYNEQFF.

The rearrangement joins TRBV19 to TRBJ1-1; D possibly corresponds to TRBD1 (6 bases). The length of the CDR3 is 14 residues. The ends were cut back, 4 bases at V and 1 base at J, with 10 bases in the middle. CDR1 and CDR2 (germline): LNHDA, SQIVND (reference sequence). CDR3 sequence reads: CASSTGVTNTEAFF. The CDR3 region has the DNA TGTGCCAGTAGTACAGGGGTCACGAACACTGAAGCTTTCTTT.

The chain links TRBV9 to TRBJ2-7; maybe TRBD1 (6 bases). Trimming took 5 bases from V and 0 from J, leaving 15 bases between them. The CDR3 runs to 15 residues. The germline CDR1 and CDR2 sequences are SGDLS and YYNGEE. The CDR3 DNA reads TGTGCCAGCAGTAATAAGGGGGTACCCTCCTACGAGCAGTACTTC. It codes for CASSNKGVPSYEQYF.

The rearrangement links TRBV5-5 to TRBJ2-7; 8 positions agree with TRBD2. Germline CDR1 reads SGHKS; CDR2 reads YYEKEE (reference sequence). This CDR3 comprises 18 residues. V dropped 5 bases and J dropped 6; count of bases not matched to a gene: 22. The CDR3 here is CASSYNPGLVFPGVEQYF. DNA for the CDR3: TGTGCCAGCAGTTACAATCCGGGACTAGTATTTCCCGGAGTCGAGCAGTACTTC.

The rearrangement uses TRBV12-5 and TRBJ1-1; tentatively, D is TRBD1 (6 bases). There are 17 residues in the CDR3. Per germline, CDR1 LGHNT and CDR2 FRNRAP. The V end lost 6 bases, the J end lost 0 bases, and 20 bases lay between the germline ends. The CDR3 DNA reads TGTGCTAGTGGCAGGACAGTGGATACTCATTTGAACACTGAAGCTTTCTTT. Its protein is CASGRTVDTHLNTEAFF.

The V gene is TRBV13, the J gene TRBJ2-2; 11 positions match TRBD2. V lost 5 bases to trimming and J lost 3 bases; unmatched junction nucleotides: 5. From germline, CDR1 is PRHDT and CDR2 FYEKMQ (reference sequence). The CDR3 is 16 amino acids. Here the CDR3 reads CASSPPGLADTGELFF. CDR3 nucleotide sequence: TGTGCCAGCAGCCCCCCGGGACTAGCGGACACCGGGGAGCTGTTTTTT.

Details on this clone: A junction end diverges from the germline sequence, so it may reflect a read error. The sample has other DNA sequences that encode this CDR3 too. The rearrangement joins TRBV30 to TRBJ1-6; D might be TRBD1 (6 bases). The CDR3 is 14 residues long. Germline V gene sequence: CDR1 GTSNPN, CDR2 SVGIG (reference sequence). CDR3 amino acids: CAWKQGRDNSPLHF. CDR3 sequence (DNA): TGTGCCTGGAAACAGGGTAGAGATAATTCCCCCCTCCACTTT.

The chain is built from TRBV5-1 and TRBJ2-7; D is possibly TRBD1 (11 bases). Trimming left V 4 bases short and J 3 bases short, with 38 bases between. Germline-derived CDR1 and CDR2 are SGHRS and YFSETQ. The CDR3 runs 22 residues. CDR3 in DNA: TGCGCCAGCAGCCGCAGGACAGGGGGCGCCGCGGCTAGCGGGGGAGATTACTACGAGCAGTACTTC. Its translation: CASSRRTGGAAASGGDYYEQYF.

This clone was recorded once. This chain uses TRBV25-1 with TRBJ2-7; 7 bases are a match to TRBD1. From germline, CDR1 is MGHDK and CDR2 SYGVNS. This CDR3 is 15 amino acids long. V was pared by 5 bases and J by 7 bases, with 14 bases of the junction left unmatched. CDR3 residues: CASSNPRQGDQEQYF. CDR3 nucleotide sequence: TGTGCCAGCAGTAACCCCCGGCAGGGGGATCAGGAGCAGTACTTC.

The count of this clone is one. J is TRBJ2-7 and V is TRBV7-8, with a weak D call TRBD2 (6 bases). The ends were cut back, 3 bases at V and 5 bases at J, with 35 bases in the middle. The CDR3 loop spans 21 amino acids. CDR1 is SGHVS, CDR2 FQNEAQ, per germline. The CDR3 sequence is CASSFLILSPYPPSGRNEQYF. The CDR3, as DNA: TGTGCCAGCAGCTTTTTGATATTGTCCCCATACCCCCCGTCAGGGAGGAACGAGCAGTACTTC.

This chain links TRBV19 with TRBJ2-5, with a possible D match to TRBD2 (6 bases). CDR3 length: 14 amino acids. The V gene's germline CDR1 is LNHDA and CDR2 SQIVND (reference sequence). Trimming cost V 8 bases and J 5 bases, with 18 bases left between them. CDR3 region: CASRKSASEETQYF. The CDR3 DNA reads TGTGCCAGTCGAAAGTCTGCTAGCGAGGAGACCCAGTACTTC. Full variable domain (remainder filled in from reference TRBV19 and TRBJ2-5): DGGITQSPKYLFRKEGQNVTLSCEQNLNHDAMYWYRQDPGQGLRLIYYSQIVNDFQKGDIAEGYSVSREKKESFPLTVTSAQKNPTAFYLCASRKSASEETQYFGPGTRLLVL.

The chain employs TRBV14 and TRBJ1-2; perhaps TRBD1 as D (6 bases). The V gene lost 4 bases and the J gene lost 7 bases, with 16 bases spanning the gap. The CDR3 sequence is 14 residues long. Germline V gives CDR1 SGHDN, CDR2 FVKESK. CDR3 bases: TGTGCCAGCAGCCTGGGACATCTTCGAGTTGGCTACACCTTC. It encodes CASSLGHLRVGYTF.

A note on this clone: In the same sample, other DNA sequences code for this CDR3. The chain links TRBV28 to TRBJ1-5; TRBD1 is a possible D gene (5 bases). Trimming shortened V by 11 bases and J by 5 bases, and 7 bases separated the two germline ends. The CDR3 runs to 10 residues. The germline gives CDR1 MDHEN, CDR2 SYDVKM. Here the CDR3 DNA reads TGTGCCTCAGGGTATCAGCCCCAGCATTTT. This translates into CASGYQPQHF.

This chain's CDR3 is CAWTRTGNGYTF. DNA for the CDR3: TGTGCCTGGACCAGAACAGGGAATGGCTACACCTTC. The V and J genes are TRBV30 and TRBJ1-2; D might be TRBD1 (6 bases). Trimming left V 4 bases short and J 6 bases short, with 12 bases between. CDR1 is GTSNPN, CDR2 SVGIG, per germline (reference sequence). CDR3 length: 12 residues.

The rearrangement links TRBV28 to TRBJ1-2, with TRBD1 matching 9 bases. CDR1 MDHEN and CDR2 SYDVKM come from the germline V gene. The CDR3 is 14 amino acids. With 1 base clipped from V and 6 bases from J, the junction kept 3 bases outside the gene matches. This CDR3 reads CASSLYRGRDGYTF. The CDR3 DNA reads TGTGCCAGCAGTTTATACAGGGGGCGCGATGGCTACACCTTC.

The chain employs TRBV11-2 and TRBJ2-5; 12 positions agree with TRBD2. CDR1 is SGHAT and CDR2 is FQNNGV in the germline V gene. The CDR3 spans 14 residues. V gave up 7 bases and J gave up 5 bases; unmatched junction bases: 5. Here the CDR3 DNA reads TGTGCCAGCAAGGGACTAGCGGGTAAGGAGACCCAGTACTTC. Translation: CASKGLAGKETQYF.

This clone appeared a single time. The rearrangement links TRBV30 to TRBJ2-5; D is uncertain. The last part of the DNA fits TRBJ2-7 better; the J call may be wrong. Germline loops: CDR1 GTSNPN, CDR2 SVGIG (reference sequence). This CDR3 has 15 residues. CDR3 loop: CAWSVLGPVWYEQYF. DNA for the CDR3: TGTGCCTGGAGTGTACTGGGCCCGGTGTGGTACGAGCAGTACTTC.

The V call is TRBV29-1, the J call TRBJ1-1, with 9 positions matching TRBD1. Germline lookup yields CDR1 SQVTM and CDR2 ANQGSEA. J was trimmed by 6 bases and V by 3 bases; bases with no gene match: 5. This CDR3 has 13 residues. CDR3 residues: CSVDRDRGSEAFF. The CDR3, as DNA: TGCAGCGTTGATAGAGACAGGGGGTCTGAAGCTTTCTTT.

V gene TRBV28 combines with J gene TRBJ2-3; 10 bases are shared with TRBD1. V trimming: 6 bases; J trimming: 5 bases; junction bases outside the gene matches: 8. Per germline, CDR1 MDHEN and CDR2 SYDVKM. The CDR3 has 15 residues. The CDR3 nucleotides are TGTGCCAGCAGCCCTAGACAGGGGGCGGAAGATACGCAGTATTTT. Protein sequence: CASSPRQGAEDTQYF.

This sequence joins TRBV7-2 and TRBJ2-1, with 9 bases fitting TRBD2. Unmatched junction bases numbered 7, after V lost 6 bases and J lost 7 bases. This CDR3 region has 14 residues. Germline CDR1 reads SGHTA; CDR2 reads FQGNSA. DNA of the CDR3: TGTGCCAGCAGTAAACAAGCGGGGGGTAATGAGCAGTTCTTC. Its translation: CASSKQAGGNEQFF.

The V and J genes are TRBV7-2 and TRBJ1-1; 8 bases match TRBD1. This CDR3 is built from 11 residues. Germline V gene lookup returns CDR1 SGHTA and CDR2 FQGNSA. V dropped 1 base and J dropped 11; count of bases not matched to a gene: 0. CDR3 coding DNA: TGTGCCAGCAGCTTAGACAGGGGGGCTTTCTTT. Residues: CASSLDRGAFF.

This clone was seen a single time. CDR3 protein: CASSLAGREGYNEQFF. The CDR3 nucleotides are TGTGCCAGCAGCTTGGCCGGGCGGGAAGGCTACAATGAGCAGTTCTTC. The V call is TRBV5-6, the J call TRBJ2-1; D is perhaps TRBD2 (6 bases). Germline V gene data show CDR1 as SGHDT and CDR2 as YYEEEE. The CDR3 is made up of 16 amino acids. V was clipped by 0 bases and J by 3 bases, with 13 bases between them.

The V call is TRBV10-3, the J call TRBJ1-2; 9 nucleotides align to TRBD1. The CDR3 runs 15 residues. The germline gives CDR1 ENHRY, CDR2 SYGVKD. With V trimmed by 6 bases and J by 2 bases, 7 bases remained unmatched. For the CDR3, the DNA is TGTGCCATCAGGGCCCGTGGACAGGGGAACTATGGCTACACCTTC. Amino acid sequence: CAIRARGQGNYGYTF.

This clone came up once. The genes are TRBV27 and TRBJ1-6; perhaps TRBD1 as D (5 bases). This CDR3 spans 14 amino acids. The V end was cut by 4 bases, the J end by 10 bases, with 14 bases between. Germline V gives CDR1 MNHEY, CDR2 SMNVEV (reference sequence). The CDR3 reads CASSSGGTVSPLHF. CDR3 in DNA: TGTGCCAGCAGTTCGGGGGGAACCGTATCACCCCTCCACTTT.

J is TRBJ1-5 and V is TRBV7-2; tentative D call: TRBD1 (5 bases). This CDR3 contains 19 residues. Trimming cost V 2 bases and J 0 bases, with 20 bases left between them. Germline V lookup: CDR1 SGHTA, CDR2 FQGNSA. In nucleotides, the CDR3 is TGTGCCAGCAGCTTAAAGGTGCGGGAGGGGACTTATAGCAATCAGCCCCAGCATTTT. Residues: CASSLKVREGTYSNQPQHF.

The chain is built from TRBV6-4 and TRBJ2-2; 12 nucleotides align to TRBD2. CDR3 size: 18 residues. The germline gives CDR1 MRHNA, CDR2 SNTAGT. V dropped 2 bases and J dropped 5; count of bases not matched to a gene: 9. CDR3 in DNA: TGTGCCAGCAGTGACCACTGGACTAGCGGGACGGATACCGGGGAGCTGTTTTTT. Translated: CASSDHWTSGTDTGELFF.